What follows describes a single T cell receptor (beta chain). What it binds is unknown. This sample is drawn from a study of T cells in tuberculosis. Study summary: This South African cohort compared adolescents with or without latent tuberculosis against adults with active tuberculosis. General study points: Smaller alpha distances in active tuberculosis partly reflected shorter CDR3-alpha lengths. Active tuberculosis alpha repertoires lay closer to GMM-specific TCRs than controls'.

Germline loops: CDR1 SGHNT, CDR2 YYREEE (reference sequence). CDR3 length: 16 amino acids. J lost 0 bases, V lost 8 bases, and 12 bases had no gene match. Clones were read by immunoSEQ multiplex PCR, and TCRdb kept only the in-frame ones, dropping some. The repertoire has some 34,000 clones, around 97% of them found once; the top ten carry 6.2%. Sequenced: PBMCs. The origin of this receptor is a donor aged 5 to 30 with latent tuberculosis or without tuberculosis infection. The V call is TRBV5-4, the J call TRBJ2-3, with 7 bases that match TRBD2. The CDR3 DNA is TGTGCCAGTAGCCCCAGGGACGGGGGGAGCACAGATACGCAGTATTTT. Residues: CASSPRDGGSTDTQYF. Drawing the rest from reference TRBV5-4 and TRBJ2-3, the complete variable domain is ETGVTQSPTHLIKTRGQQVTLRCSSQSGHNTVSWYQQALGQGPQFIFQYYREEENGRGNFPPRFSGLQFPNYSSELNVNALELDDSALYLCASSPRDGGSTDTQYFGPGTRLTVL.